This TCR beta chain was recovered during a study of CD8 T cells in ankylosing spondylitis. This clonotype appeared many times. The target antigen is unknown. Regarding the study as a whole: The study identified a TCR beta motif of under ten highly homologous variants that appeared characteristic of ankylosing spondylitis blood. The authors reported significant enrichment of disease-linked clones in matched ankylosing spondylitis synovial fluid.

TCRdb independently ran MiXCR on the 5' RACE reads; one entry per CDR3 protein. The sample has 350,000 to 550,000 distinct CDR3 sequences; approximately 26% are singletons. The sequence was collected from a male donor with ankylosing spondylitis. The source material was blood, either unsorted or a sorted T cell fraction (not recorded which).

The CDR3 DNA sequence: TGCGCCAGCAGCTCAACCGGGACAACCAATTCACCCCTCCACTTT. Translation gives CASSSTGTTNSPLHF. The V gene is TRBV5-1, the J gene TRBJ1-6, with D possibly being TRBD1 (6 bases). Germline-derived CDR1 and CDR2 are SGHRS and YFSETQ. V lost 3 bases to trimming and J lost 7 bases, with 14 bases between them. CDR3 length: 15 residues.